Listed here are 26 T cell receptor beta chains from one sample, sequenced in a study of T cell repertoires in cytomegalovirus infection. TCRdb reanalysed the reads using MiXCR and keeps one entry per CDR3 protein. The sample carries 650,000 to 900,000 distinct CDR3 sequences, 25% to 35% recorded once. No antigen has been assigned to these receptors. Specimen: cultured CD8+ T cells from PBMCs, collected from culture after CMV antigen stimulation. The receptor source for this set is a human donor in good health (CMV status not recorded). Some clones in this sample may be carry-over from other donors' samples.

In this sample, this clonotype turned up many times. CDR3 region: CASSPSDGVEQYF. The CDR3 bases are TGTGCCAGCAGCCCTTCGGACGGGGTCGAGCAGTACTTC. This chain connects TRBV7-9 to TRBJ2-7; maybe TRBD2 (5 bases). The CDR3 is 13 amino acids. In germline, CDR1 is SEHNR, CDR2 FQNEAQ (reference sequence). V lost 5 bases and J lost 6, with 14 bases in between. Based on the CDR3 plus reference TRBV7-9 and TRBJ2-7, the full variable domain is DTGVSQNPRHKITKRGQNVTFRCDPISEHNRLYWYRQTLGQGPEFLTYFQNEAQLEKSRLLSDRFSAERPKGSFSTLEIQRTEQGDSAMYLCASSPSDGVEQYFGPGTRLTVT.

The V call is TRBV2, the J call TRBJ1-5; no clear D gene. The V gene lost 2 bases and the J gene lost 1 base, with 18 bases spanning the gap. Germline V gives CDR1 SNHLY, CDR2 FYNNEI. The CDR3 consists of 18 residues. CDR3 coding DNA: TGTGCCAGCAGTGAACCCGGCTCCAACGAGAACAGCAATCAGCCCCAGCATTTT. As protein: CASSEPGSNENSNQPQHF.

At least ten counts were recorded for this clonotype. J is TRBJ2-3 and V is TRBV7-8; D is perhaps TRBD2 (6 bases). The ends were cut back, 2 bases at V and 2 bases at J, with 17 bases in the middle. The CDR3 runs to 17 residues. Germline values: CDR1 SGHVS, CDR2 FQNEAQ. CDR3 residues: CASSLNGYGGTTDTQYF. For the CDR3, the DNA is TGTGCCAGCAGCTTAAACGGGTATGGGGGGACCACAGATACGCAGTATTTT.

This chain joins TRBV12-5 and TRBJ2-2; no clear D gene. V shed 0 bases and J shed 6 bases, with 8 bases lying between them. The CDR3 is 14 amino acids. CDR1 is LGHNT and CDR2 is FRNRAP in the germline V gene. CDR3 in amino acids: CASGLVGRAGELFF. The CDR3 DNA is TGTGCTAGTGGTTTGGTAGGCAGAGCCGGGGAGCTGTTTTTT. The entire variable domain, with the rest obtained from reference TRBV12-5 and TRBJ2-2, is as follows: DARVTQTPRHKVTEMGQEVTMRCQPILGHNTVFWYRQTMMQGLELLAYFRNRAPLDDSGMPKDRFSAEMPDATLATLKIQPSEPRDSAVYFCASGLVGRAGELFFGEGSRLTVL.

A few counts support this clonotype. The V gene is TRBV7-8, the J gene TRBJ2-5, with 16 positions matching TRBD2. The CDR3 runs 19 residues. The germline gives CDR1 SGHVS, CDR2 FQNEAQ. Germline trimming cut 7 bases from V and 2 bases from J; bases unmatched to any gene: 13. CDR3 sequence (DNA): TGTGCCAGCAACCCACCGGGACTAGCGGGGGGGCCGGGGCAAGAGACCCAGTACTTC. Its protein is CASNPPGLAGGPGQETQYF.

The chain links TRBV5-1 to TRBJ1-3; no reliable D call. Germline V gives CDR1 SGHRS, CDR2 YFSETQ. The CDR3 spans 15 residues. The V gene lost 0 bases and the J gene lost 0 bases, with 7 bases spanning the gap. In DNA, the CDR3 is TGCGCCAGCAGCTTGGACGAATTCTCTGGAAACACCATATATTTT. Protein sequence: CASSLDEFSGNTIYF.

The chain combines TRBV2 with TRBJ2-3; D is uncertain. There are 15 residues in the CDR3. CDR1 and CDR2 (germline): SNHLY, FYNNEI. V lost 7 bases to trimming and J lost 5 bases, with 19 bases between them. CDR3 sequence: CASTYTRIGKDTQYF. The CDR3 bases are TGTGCCAGCACCTACACACGGATAGGGAAAGATACGCAGTATTTT.

Only a few counts were recorded for this clonotype. The chain is built from TRBV27 and TRBJ2-3; D remains ambiguous. Trimming took off 1 base at V and 6 bases at J, with 8 bases between the two ends. Germline V gene lookup returns CDR1 MNHEY and CDR2 SMNVEV (reference sequence). The CDR3 runs to 13 residues. CDR3 amino acids: CASSLFSPDTQYF. The CDR3 DNA reads TGTGCCAGCAGTTTATTTAGCCCCGATACGCAGTATTTT.

V gene TRBV7-4 combines with J gene TRBJ1-2; TRBD1 matches at 10 bases. After removal of 5 bases from V and 1 base from J, the junction contained 10 bases not matched to a gene. CDR1 is SGHVT, CDR2 SQSDAQ, per germline. The CDR3 sequence is 17 residues long. The CDR3 coding sequence is TGTGCCAGCAGCCGGGGACAGGGGAGGTGGGATAACTATGGCTACACCTTC. It is translated as CASSRGQGRWDNYGYTF. The full variable domain, in which reference TRBV7-4 and TRBJ1-2 provide the parts outside the CDR3, is GAGVSQSPRYKVAKRGRDVALRCDSISGHVTLYWYRQTLGQGSEVLTYSQSDAQRDKSGRPSGRFSAERPERSVSTLKIQRTEQGDSAVYLCASSRGQGRWDNYGYTFGSGTRLTVV.

CDR3 in DNA: TGTGCCAGCAGCCTCAGGGCTAGCGGGGGCTCGAAGACCCAGTACTTC. Translated, it gives CASSLRASGGSKTQYF. The chain carries TRBV6-6 and TRBJ2-5; 10 bases map to TRBD2. The V gene end was trimmed by 6 bases and the J gene end by 6 bases; junction bases not matched to a gene: 13. The CDR3 runs to 16 residues. Germline CDR1 and CDR2: MNHNY and SVGAGI (reference sequence).

This sequence joins TRBV4-1 and TRBJ2-1, with D uncertain. Trimming took 2 bases from V and 4 from J, leaving 18 bases between them. The V gene's germline CDR1 is MGHRA and CDR2 YSYEKL. The CDR3 is 17 amino acids. CDR3 protein: CASSQLAERSFYNEQFF. CDR3 bases: TGCGCCAGCAGCCAACTCGCGGAACGCAGCTTTTACAATGAGCAGTTCTTC.

V and J are TRBV7-6 and TRBJ2-2; D may be TRBD1 (6 bases). The CDR3 is made up of 16 amino acids. Trimming pared 5 bases from V and 6 bases from J, leaving 19 bases between. Germline-derived CDR1 and CDR2 are SGHVS and FNYEAQ. The CDR3 DNA is TGTGCCAGCAGCCCCCACAGGGCCTCTCGGGCCGGGGAGCTGTTTTTT. Its protein product is CASSPHRASRAGELFF.

This clonotype was seen a handful of times. The chain joins TRBV6-1 to TRBJ2-5; perhaps TRBD1 as D (5 bases). The CDR3 consists of 14 residues. V shed 5 bases and J shed 5 bases, with 15 bases lying between them. Per the germline V gene, CDR1 is MNHNS and CDR2 is SASEGT. Here the CDR3 reads CASSTRTFRETQYF. In DNA, the CDR3 is TGTGCCAGCAGTACCCGGACATTTCGGGAGACCCAGTACTTC.

This chain uses TRBV11-2 with TRBJ2-5; 7 bases align to TRBD2. CDR3 length equals 16 residues. V trimming: 5 bases; J trimming: 5 bases; junction bases outside the gene matches: 14. CDR1 is SGHAT and CDR2 is FQNNGV in the germline V gene. CDR3 sequence (DNA): TGTGCCAGCAGCCCGTGGACTAGAACTGAGGATGAGACCCAGTACTTC. It translates to CASSPWTRTEDETQYF.

The chain uses TRBV5-5 and TRBJ2-7, with D maybe TRBD2 (6 bases). V lost 0 bases, J lost 6 bases, and 13 bases lay in between. The V gene's germline CDR1 is SGHKS and CDR2 YYEKEE (reference sequence). The CDR3 loop spans 14 amino acids. Here the CDR3 DNA reads TGTGCCAGCAGCTTGGTAGGAGGGGTAGTCGAGCAGTACGTC. It is translated as CASSLVGGVVEQYV.

This rearrangement joins TRBV10-2 to TRBJ1-6, with TRBD1 as a possible D gene (5 bases). The CDR3 covers 13 residues. The V gene's germline CDR1 is WSHSY and CDR2 SAAADI. V gave up 7 bases and J gave up 9 bases, with 13 bases separating them. The CDR3 coding sequence is TGCGCCAGCATGGGGGGGAGCATTTCACCCCTCCACTTT. It translates to CASMGGSISPLHF.

This clonotype was found a few times. The chain is built from TRBV6-2 or TRBV6-3 and TRBJ2-5; D remains ambiguous. The CDR3 is made up of 14 amino acids. The V gene's germline CDR1 is MNHEY and CDR2 SVGEGT. The V end lost 8 bases, the J end lost 0 bases, and 13 bases lay between the germline ends. In DNA form, the CDR3 reads TGTGCCAGCGTAGGCCACCTGTACCAAGAGACCCAGTACTTC. Translating it yields CASVGHLYQETQYF.

This clonotype occurred many times. The chain has TRBV7-2 and TRBJ1-2; TRBD1 is a possible D gene (6 bases). The CDR3 has 18 residues. The germline gives CDR1 SGHTA, CDR2 FQGNSA. V lost 0 bases and J 4 bases, leaving 21 bases between the germline ends. The DNA for the CDR3 is TGTGCCAGCAGCTTAGCGGGCAGGGGCGCCCTTATTACCTATGGCTACACCTTC. It yields the protein CASSLAGRGALITYGYTF.

V is TRBV5-6 and J is TRBJ1-5, with TRBD1 identical over 12 bases. The CDR3 runs to 16 residues. Germline assignment: CDR1 SGHDT and CDR2 YYEEEE. V shed 4 bases, J shed 6 bases, and the junction held 8 bases outside the gene matches. The CDR3 DNA follows: TGTGCCAGCAGCCACCGGGACAGGGGGCAAGGTCAGCCCCAGCATTTT. Translated: CASSHRDRGQGQPQHF.

The chain links TRBV19 to TRBJ2-7; D is unclear. Per the germline V gene, CDR1 is LNHDA and CDR2 is SQIVND (reference sequence). The ends were cut back, 1 base at V and 2 bases at J, with 12 bases in the middle. This CDR3 has 15 residues. The CDR3 sequence is CASSIGLLGPYEQYF. The CDR3, as DNA: TGTGCCAGTAGTATAGGCCTCCTCGGCCCCTACGAGCAGTACTTC.

This clonotype showed up just a few times. V gene TRBV4-1 combines with J gene TRBJ2-7; weak D call: TRBD1 (5 bases). V was pared by 0 bases and J by 2 bases, with 11 bases between. This CDR3 has 15 residues. Germline V lookup: CDR1 MGHRA, CDR2 YSYEKL. The CDR3 loop reads CASSQEVRVAYEQYF. CDR3 DNA sequence: TGCGCCAGCAGCCAAGAAGTCAGGGTGGCCTACGAGCAGTACTTC.

This CDR3 is CAIGTPGNTIYF. DNA for the CDR3: TGTGCCATCGGGACACCTGGAAACACCATATATTTT. The chain recombines TRBV6-2 or TRBV6-3 with TRBJ1-3; D perhaps matches TRBD1 (6 bases). This CDR3 is built from 12 residues. The germline V and J ends were trimmed by 10 bases and 2 bases, with 9 bases remaining between them. In germline, CDR1 is MNHEY, CDR2 SVGEGT.

A note on this clonotype: One junction end does not reproduce the germline sequence, and a read error may be involved. The V call is TRBV27, the J call TRBJ1-2, with D hard to call. The CDR3 contains 15 residues. The germline CDR1 and CDR2 sequences are MNHEY and SMNVEV (reference sequence). DNA for the CDR3: TGTGTCAGCAGTACCCAAAACATCGACCCGAGCGGCTACACCTTC. Amino acids: CVSSTQNIDPSGYTF.

As for this clonotype: At one of its ends the junction is not consistent with the germline gene, which may arise from a read error. The CDR3 coding sequence is TGTGCCAGCAGCTCATTAGCCGGAATTAAAGATTCACCCCACCACTTT. This translates into CASSSLAGIKDSPHHF. This chain uses TRBV7-7 with TRBJ1-6; D not resolved. In germline, CDR1 is SSHAT, CDR2 FNYEAQ (reference sequence). The CDR3 consists of 16 residues.

In this sample, this clonotype turned up a few times. This chain uses TRBV7-9 with TRBJ2-1, with 7 nucleotides matching TRBD2. Trimming removed 3 bases from V and 6 bases from J; junction bases left unmatched: 8. The CDR3 length is 15 residues. The germline CDR1 and CDR2 sequences are SEHNR and FQNEAQ (reference sequence). CDR3: CASSLTEGRVNEQFF. DNA of the CDR3: TGTGCCAGCAGCTTGACAGAGGGGAGGGTCAATGAGCAGTTCTTC.

The gene calls are TRBV5-1 and TRBJ1-4; TRBD1 is a possible D gene (5 bases). This CDR3 is 14 amino acids long. Trimming left V 4 bases short and J 8 bases short, with 15 bases between. Germline CDR1 reads SGHRS; CDR2 reads YFSETQ. This CDR3 reads CASSVGPAGEKLFF. Written as DNA, the CDR3 is TGCGCCAGCAGCGTGGGACCGGCGGGGGAAAAACTGTTTTTT.